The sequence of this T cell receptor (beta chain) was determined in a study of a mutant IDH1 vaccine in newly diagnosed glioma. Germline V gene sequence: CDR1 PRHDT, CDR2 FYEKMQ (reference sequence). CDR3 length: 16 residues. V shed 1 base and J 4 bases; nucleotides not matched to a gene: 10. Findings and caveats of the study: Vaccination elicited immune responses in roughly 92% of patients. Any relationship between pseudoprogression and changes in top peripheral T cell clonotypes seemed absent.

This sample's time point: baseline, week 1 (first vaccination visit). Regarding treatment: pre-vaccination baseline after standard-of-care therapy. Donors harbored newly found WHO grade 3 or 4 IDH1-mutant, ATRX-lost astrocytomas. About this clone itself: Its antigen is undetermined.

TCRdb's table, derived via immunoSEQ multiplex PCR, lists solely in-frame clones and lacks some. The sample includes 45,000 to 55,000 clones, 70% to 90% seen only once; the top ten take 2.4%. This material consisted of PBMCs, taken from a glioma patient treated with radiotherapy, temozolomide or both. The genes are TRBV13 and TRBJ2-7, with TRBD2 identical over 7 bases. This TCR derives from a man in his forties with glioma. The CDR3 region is CASSLEASGSGYEQYF. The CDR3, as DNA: TGTGCCAGCAGCTTAGAGGCTAGCGGCAGTGGGTACGAGCAGTACTTC.